This T cell receptor (beta chain) came from a study of T cell responses to AZD1222 COVID-19 vaccine. Study-level results: In a largely white British group with more females than males, clonal diversity was possibly underestimated. Baseline seropositivity occurred in only six AZD1222 recipients.

The CDR3 sequence is 15 residues long. The germline gives CDR1 LNHNV, CDR2 YYDKDF (reference sequence). The V gene lost 3 bases and the J gene lost 0 bases, with 9 bases spanning the gap. About this clone itself: Its antigen is not identified.

Clones were read by immunoSEQ multiplex PCR, and TCRdb kept only the in-frame ones, dropping some. The table records over 130,000 clones, more than 85% of them present only once. The sample consisted of peripheral blood, taken 28 days after the second AZD1222 dose. This rearrangement joins TRBV15 to TRBJ2-1; possibly TRBD2 for D (6 bases). This TCR was sampled from an adult who received the AZD1222 COVID-19 vaccine. CDR3 region: CATSSLSGSYNEQFF. The DNA of the CDR3 is TGTGCCACCAGCAGTCTTAGCGGCTCCTACAATGAGCAGTTCTTC.